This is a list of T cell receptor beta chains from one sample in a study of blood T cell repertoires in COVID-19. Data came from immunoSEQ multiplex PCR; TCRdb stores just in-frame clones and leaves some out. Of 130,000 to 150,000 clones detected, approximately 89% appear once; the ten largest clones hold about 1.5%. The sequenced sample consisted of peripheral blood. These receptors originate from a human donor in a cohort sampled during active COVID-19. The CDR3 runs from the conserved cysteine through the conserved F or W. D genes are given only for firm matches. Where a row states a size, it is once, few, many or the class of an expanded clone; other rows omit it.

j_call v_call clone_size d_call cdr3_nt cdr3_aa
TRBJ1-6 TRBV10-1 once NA TGCGCCAGCAGTGACGGGTCAGGAGGCTACTCACCCCTCCACTTT CASSDGSGGYSPLHF
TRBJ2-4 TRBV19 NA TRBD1 TGTGCCAGTAGTGAGGGGGCCAGAGGTGGCAAAAACATTCAGTACTTC CASSEGARGGKNIQYF
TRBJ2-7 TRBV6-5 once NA TGTGCCAGCAGTTACCCCCGGGGGGGACAGGGTTACGAGCAGTACTTC CASSYPRGGQGYEQYF
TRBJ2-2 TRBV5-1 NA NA TGCGCCAGCAGCTTGGAACAGAGCACCGGGGAGCTGTTTTTT CASSLEQSTGELFF
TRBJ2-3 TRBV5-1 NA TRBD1 TGCGCCAGCAGCTTGGTCGGCAGGGGGCGTACAGATACGCAGTATTTT CASSLVGRGRTDTQYF
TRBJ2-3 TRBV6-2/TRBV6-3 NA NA TGTGCCAGCAGCCCGCGGCCAGGCACAGATACGCAGTATTTT CASSPRPGTDTQYF
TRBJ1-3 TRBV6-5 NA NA TGTGCCAGCATTAACAGTGCTATCTCTGGAAACACCATATATTTT CASINSAISGNTIYF
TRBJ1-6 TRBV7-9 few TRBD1 TGTGCCAGCAGCTCGGGACAGGGAATCAATTCACCCCTCCACTTT CASSSGQGINSPLHF
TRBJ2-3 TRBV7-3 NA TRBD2 TGTGCCAGCAGCCTGGGACTAGCGGGGAGCACAGATACGCAGTATTTT CASSLGLAGSTDTQYF
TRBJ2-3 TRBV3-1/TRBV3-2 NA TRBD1 TGTGCCAGCAGCCAATCGTTCCAGACAGGGGCTGCAGATACGCAGTATTTT CASSQSFQTGAADTQYF
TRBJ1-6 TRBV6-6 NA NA TGTGCCAGCAGTTACGGGGGGGGTAATTCACCCCTCCACTTT CASSYGGGNSPLHF
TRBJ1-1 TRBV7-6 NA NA TGTGCCAGCAGCTTCGGGACTGGCAACACTGAAGCTTTCTTT CASSFGTGNTEAFF
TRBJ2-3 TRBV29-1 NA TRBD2 TGCAGCGTTGTCCCGCGGGGGAGCTCAGATACGCAGTATTTT CSVVPRGSSDTQYF
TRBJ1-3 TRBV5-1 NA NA TGCGCCAGCAGCTTGACAGGGAACTCTGGAAACACCATATATTTT CASSLTGNSGNTIYF
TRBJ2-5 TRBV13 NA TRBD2 TGTGCCAGCAGCACAGGACTAGCGGGGGGGCATGAGACCCAGTACTTC CASSTGLAGGHETQYF
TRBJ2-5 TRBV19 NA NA TGTGCCAGCCAGGACCGGGGGGAGACCCAGTACTTC CASQDRGETQYF
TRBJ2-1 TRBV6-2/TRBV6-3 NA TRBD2 TGTGCCAGCAGCTCTCAGGGACTAGCGTACAATGAGCAGTTCTTC CASSSQGLAYNEQFF
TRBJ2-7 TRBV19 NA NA TGTGCCAGTAGTATCGGGCCTTGGGGGGACCACTCCTACGAGCAGTACTTC CASSIGPWGDHSYEQYF
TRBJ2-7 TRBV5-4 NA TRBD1 TGTGCCAGCAGCCACGGGGCAGGGGGCTACGAGCAGTACTTC CASSHGAGGYEQYF
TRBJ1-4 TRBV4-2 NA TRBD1 TGTGCCAGCAGCCAAGAGACAGGGACAGGTCTTAATGAAAAACTGTTTTTT CASSQETGTGLNEKLFF
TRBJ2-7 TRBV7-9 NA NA TGTGCCAGCAGCTCCCAGGGCTACGAGCAGTACTTC CASSSQGYEQYF
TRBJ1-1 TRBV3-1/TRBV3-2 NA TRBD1 TGTGCCAGCAGCTCCCGGGACAGGGGTCTACAAGCTTTCTTT CASSSRDRGLQAFF
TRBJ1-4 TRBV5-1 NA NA TGCGCCAGCAGCTTGGTGGGGGGGTCTGAAAAACTGTTTTTT CASSLVGGSEKLFF
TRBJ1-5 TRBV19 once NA TGTGCCAGTAGTACACAGGGAGGGGATCAGCCCCAGCATTTT CASSTQGGDQPQHF
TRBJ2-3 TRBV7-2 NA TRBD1 TGTGCCAGCAGCCAGGACAGGGGGATGACAGATACGCAGTATTTT CASSQDRGMTDTQYF
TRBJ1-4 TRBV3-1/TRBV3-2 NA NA TGTGCCAGCAGCCCTTTAGCAGGGGAGAATGAAAAACTGTTTTTT CASSPLAGENEKLFF
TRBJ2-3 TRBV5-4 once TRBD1 TGTGCAGGAGGGACAGGGGCCAGCACAGATACGCAGTATTTT CAGGTGASTDTQYF
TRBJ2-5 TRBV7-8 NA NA TGTGCCAGCAGCTTACCCGGGGGACGCCAAGAGACCCAGTACTTC CASSLPGGRQETQYF
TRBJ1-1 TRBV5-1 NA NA TGCGCCAGCAGGGGGGGGCAGTTGAACACTGAAGCTTTCTTT CASRGGQLNTEAFF
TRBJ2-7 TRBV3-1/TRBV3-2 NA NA TGTGCCAGCAGCCAAGGGGGAGTGACCCCCTACGAGCAGTACTTC CASSQGGVTPYEQYF
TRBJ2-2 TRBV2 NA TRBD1 TGTGCCAGCAGTGATGACAGGGGTTTCACCGGGGAGCTGTTTTTT CASSDDRGFTGELFF
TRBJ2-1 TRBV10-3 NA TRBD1 TGTGCCATCAGCCCTAGGGACAGGGGGCCGGATGAGCAGTTCTTC CAISPRDRGPDEQFF
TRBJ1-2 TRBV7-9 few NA TGTGCCAGCAGCTTAGTTGGGTCAGGGCACTATGGCTACACCTTC CASSLVGSGHYGYTF
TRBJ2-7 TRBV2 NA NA TGTGCCAGCAGTGTTGTAGCCTACGAGCAGTACTTC CASSVVAYEQYF
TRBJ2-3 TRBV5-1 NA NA TGCGCCAGCTCCCAGCAGGGCGCAGATACGCAGTATTTT CASSQQGADTQYF
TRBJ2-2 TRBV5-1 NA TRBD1 TGCGCCAGCAGCTTGGGTCCGGACAGGGGAGACACCGGGGAGCTGTTTTTT CASSLGPDRGDTGELFF
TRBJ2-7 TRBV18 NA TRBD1 TGTGCCAGCTCAGCCCGACAGGGGGGAACTTACGAGCAGTACTTC CASSARQGGTYEQYF
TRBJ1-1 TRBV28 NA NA TGTGCCAGCAGTAACCCTGAAGGAAAGACGGGGACTGAAGCTTTCTTT CASSNPEGKTGTEAFF
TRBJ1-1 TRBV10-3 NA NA TGTGCCATCAGTCGAGCAACGAACACTGAAGCTTTCTTT CAISRATNTEAFF
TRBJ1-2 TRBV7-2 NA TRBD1 TGTGCCAGCAGTAAAGAATCGACAGGGGGATTCTATGGCTACACCTTC CASSKESTGGFYGYTF
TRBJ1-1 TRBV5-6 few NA TGTGCCAGCAGTAGGGGGATTGAAACTGAAGCTTTCTTT CASSRGIETEAFF
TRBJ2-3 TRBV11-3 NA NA TGTGCCAGCAGCTTTGATACGGGGACTAGCACAGATACGCAGTATTTT CASSFDTGTSTDTQYF
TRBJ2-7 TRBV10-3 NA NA TGTGCCATCAGGTCAGGGGAAGGCGAGCAGTACTTC CAIRSGEGEQYF